Listed below are T cell receptor beta chains from one sample, sequenced in a study of untreated major depressive disorder. Sequencing was performed with immunoSEQ multiplex PCR; in TCRdb, only in-frame clones are kept and a portion is missing. The table shows tens of thousands of clones, with 90% to 95% occurring only once. Sequencing input: CD4+ T cells from PBMCs. All receptors derive from a man younger than 45 in good health. The CDR3 runs from the conserved cysteine through the conserved F or W. A D gene is named only where the DNA matches it firmly. Not every row has a clone size; where given, it reads once, few, many or a size class.

d_call clone_size v_call cdr3_aa
- - TRBV5-4 CASSLAGDPLYTF
- - TRBV5-1 CASSPGSGNQPQHF
- - TRBV6-5 CASSYRGPSYEQYF
- - TRBV2 CASSEALKGVGYTF
- - TRBV6-5 CASSQGLGGYTF
TRBD1 - TRBV28 CATTDRVHEQYF
- - TRBV9 CASSRRAGSVRGYTF
TRBD1 - TRBV7-3 CASSPQGWSDEQYF
TRBD2 - TRBV12-5 CASALRLAGNEQFF
- - TRBV15 CATSRDSYSYEQYF
- - TRBV18 CASSPQGYTGELFF
TRBD1 - TRBV7-2 CASSPDRGRFYGYTF
TRBD1 - TRBV2 CASSSTGKDTEAFF
TRBD1 - TRBV5-1 CASRTSGQGGEQFF
- once TRBV7-2 CASSFLDRDGFF
- - TRBV5-1 CASSSPGGRQNEQFF
TRBD2 once TRBV5-5 CASSEGLARGGELFF
- - TRBV27 CASSLSLGGGPEETQYF
- - TRBV2 CASSFRTNTEAFF
- - TRBV5-1 CASSLAGGNEKLFF
- once TRBV7-2 CASSLMEGYTF
- - TRBV5-1 CASSSYSANNEKLFF
- - TRBV5-1 CASSHAVESTDTQYF
- - TRBV19 CASSIWNPGGYNEQFF
- - TRBV6-1 CASSEGVGDMWPGRYGYTF
- - TRBV20-1 CSAPYRAEAFF
TRBD1 - TRBV9 CASSVRQGETQYF
- - TRBV5-1 CASRSSYNEQFF
- - TRBV5-6 CASSFGPGQRNTEAFF
- - TRBV7-2 CASSLAGSGANVLTF
- - TRBV5-1 CASSLPGAGANVLTF
TRBD1 - TRBV9 CASSRDRGGETQYF
TRBD1 - TRBV19 CASTTTGGHSRLNQPQHF
- - TRBV2 CASKSTTRYEQFF
- - TRBV6-4 CASSTRRPLYEQYF
TRBD1 - TRBV27 CASSYAGGPTYEQYF
- - TRBV14 CASSQILGGETQYF
- - TRBV7-3 CASTLLPGANVLTF
- - TRBV5-1 CASSISGTDTQYF
TRBD1 - TRBV19 CASSSGQGGYGYTF
TRBD1 - TRBV9 CASSPLTGANTGELFF
- once TRBV4-2 CASSQGVGDEKLFF
TRBD2 - TRBV4-3 CASSQGLAGANTDTQYF
- once TRBV4-3 CASSQGLTRQQESQYF
- once TRBV13 CASSLGWDRSSGANVLTF
TRBD1 - TRBV7-2 CASSDRTGPQPQHF
TRBD2 - TRBV19 CASSGQAGGSQFF
- - TRBV27 CASSFIGMQPQHF
- - TRBV9 CASSAGEGGYQETQYF
TRBD1 - TRBV5-4 CASSAGWDRGEKLFF
- - TRBV6-1 CASSEAPGRGGYTF
- - TRBV4-2 CASSPERTREQYF